This T cell receptor beta chain comes out of a study of blood T cell repertoires in COVID-19. Trimming shortened V by 6 bases and J by 0 bases, and 11 bases separated the two germline ends. The CDR3 contains 14 residues. Looked up from germline, CDR1 is MNHEY and CDR2 is SVGAGI. Measured with immunoSEQ multiplex PCR; TCRdb has only the in-frame clones, and not every one. In the table there are 250,000 to 300,000 clones, approximately 86% of which are singletons. This TCR derives from a woman aged 60-75 years with COVID-19, enrolled during active disease. Sequences were obtained from peripheral blood. The chain uses TRBV6-5 and TRBJ1-1; tentatively, D is TRBD1 (5 bases). In DNA, the CDR3 is TGTGCCAGCAGCCCAGGGTGGGTGAACACTGAAGCTTTCTTT. Protein sequence: CASSPGWVNTEAFF.